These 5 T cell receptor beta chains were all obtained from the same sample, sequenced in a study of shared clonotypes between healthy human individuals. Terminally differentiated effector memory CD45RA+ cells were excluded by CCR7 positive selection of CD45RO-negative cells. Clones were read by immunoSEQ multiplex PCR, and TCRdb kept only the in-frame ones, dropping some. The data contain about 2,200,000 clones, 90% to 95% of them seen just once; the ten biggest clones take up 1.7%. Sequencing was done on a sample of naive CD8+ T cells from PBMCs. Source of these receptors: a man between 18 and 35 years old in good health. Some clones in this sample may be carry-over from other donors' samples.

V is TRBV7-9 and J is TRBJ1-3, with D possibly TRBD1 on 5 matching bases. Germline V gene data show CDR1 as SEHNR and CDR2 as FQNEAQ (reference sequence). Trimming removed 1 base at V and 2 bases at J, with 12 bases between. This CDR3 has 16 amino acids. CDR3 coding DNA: TGTGCCAGCAGCTTAGTAGGGGTAAAACCTGGAAACACCATATATTTT. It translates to CASSLVGVKPGNTIYF.

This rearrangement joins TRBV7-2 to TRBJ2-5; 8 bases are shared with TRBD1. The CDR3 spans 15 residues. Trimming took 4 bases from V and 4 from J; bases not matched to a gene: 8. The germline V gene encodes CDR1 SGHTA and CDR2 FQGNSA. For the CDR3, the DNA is TGTGCCAGCAGCTCTCGACAGGGGACTGTAGAGACCCAGTACTTC. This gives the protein CASSSRQGTVETQYF.

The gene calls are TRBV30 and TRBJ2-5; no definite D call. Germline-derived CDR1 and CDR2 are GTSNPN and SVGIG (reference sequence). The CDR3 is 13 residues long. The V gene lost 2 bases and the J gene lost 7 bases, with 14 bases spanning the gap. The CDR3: CAWSSPRPRTQYF. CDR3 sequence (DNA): TGTGCCTGGAGTTCCCCCCGCCCTCGGACCCAGTACTTC.

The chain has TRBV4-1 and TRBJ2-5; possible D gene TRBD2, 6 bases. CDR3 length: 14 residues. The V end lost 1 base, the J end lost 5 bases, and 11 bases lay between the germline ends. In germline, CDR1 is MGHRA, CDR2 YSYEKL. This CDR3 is CASSQGGRGETQYF. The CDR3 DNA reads TGCGCCAGCAGCCAAGGGGGCCGGGGGGAGACCCAGTACTTC.

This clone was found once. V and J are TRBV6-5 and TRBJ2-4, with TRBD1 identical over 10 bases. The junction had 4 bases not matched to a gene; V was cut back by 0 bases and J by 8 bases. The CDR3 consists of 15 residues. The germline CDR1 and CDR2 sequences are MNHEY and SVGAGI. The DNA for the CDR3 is TGTGCCAGCAGTTACTCCAGGACAGGGGGAGACATTCAGTACTTC. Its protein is CASSYSRTGGDIQYF.